The clone carrying this TCR beta chain came up a few times. Its antigen is unidentified. This specimen belongs to a study of cytomegalovirus exposure and HLA in healthy donors. Study-level points and caveats: The authors listed approximately 150 TCR beta chains as cytomegalovirus-associated.

Primers for the PCR totalled 60 Vbeta and 13 Jbeta. Method: immunoSEQ multiplex PCR; TCRdb's copy keeps in-frame clones and lacks some. The sample shows 210,000 or so clones, around 80% of them seen only once. Sequenced input: PBMCs. The TCR was taken from a boy aged 10-17 years in good health and CMV-seronegative.

CDR3 protein: CASSLGAGGGGDTDTQYF. DNA for the CDR3: TGTGCCAGCAGCTTAGGGGCCGGTGGAGGGGGGGACACAGATACGCAGTATTTT. This rearrangement joins TRBV11-3 to TRBJ2-3, with D possibly TRBD2 on 7 matching bases. This CDR3 spans 18 amino acids. CDR1 and CDR2 from the germline V gene are SGHNT and YENEEA. Trimming took off 1 base at V and 2 bases at J, with 19 bases between the two ends.